This TCR beta chain was observed in a study of T cells after yellow fever vaccination. Production of TCR cDNA was by 5'RACE template switching, which also added a universal primer site and UMIs. TCRdb passed the 5' RACE reads through MiXCR, listing each CDR3 protein once. Altogether more than 300,000 distinct CDR3 sequences are present, around 10% being singletons, with the ten largest covering 3% to 3.5%. In this sample, this clonotype turned up a few times. Its cognate antigen is unknown. Study-wide points: Though weaker, the secondary response peaked faster, on day 5 versus 15.

The CDR3 runs to 15 residues. Between the trimmed V and J ends, which lost 0 bases and 7 bases, there was a span of 13 bases. The chain combines TRBV12-3 or TRBV12-4 with TRBJ2-1; D may be TRBD2 (7 bases). The sequence was collected from a man aged 18 to 35 who received the YFV17D yellow fever vaccine. Sequencing used CD4+ T cells sorted from PBMCs, obtained 45 days after the yellow fever booster vaccination. CDR3 region: CASSLARRGGNEQFF. The CDR3 DNA reads as TGTGCCAGCAGTTTAGCGCGGAGGGGGGGTAATGAGCAGTTCTTC.